This T cell receptor (beta chain) was retrieved from a study of shared clonotypes between healthy human individuals. CDR1 SGHRS and CDR2 YFSETQ come from the germline V gene. Losses at the gene ends were 3 bases for V and 1 base for J; bases not matched to a gene: 4. The CDR3 length is 16 residues. General study findings and limits: For sorted subsets, rarefaction showed incomplete sequencing despite large depth. Sampling covered nothing but blood. Tissue TCR repertoires likely differ from those found in blood.

A remark on this clone: Its antigen is still unknown.

Original analysis: There were no quality scores in the junction-only immunoSEQ sequences, so filtering differed. Method: immunoSEQ multiplex PCR; TCRdb's copy keeps in-frame clones and lacks some. V and J calls and clone size are those listed in that table; D and trimming were worked out from the DNA. The data hold 2,500,000 or so clones, with roughly 93% observed a single time. The sample comprised naive CD4+ T cells from PBMCs. The subset is: CD45RA+ positively selected. This chain uses TRBV5-1 with TRBJ1-2; 12 bases agree with TRBD1. This sequence originates from a man between 18 and 35 years old in good health. Some clones in this sample may be carry-over from other donors' samples. The CDR3 DNA follows: TGCGCCAGCAGCTCCGGGACAGGGGGCGATAACTATGGCTACACCTTC. It translates to CASSSGTGGDNYGYTF.